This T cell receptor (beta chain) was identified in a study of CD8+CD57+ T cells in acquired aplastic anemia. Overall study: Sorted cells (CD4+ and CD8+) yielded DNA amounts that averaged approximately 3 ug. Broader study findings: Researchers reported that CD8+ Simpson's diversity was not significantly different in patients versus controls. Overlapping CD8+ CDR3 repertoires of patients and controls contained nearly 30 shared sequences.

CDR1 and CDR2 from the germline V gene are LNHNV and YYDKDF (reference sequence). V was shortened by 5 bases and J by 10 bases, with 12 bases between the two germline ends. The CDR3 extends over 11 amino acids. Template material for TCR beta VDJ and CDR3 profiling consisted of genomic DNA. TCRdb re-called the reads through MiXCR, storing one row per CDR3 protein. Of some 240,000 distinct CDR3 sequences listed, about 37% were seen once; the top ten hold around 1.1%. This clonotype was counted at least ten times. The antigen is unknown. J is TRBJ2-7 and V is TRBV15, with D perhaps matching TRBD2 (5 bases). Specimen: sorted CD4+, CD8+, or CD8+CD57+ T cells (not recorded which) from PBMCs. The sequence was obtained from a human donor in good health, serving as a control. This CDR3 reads CATSLYGVQYF. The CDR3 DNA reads TGTGCCACCAGCTTATACGGGGTTCAGTACTTC.